Following are 14 T cell receptor beta chains from one sample sequenced in a study of T cell repertoires in cytomegalovirus infection (dated by TCRdb to between 2018 and 2021). Sequencer: Illumina HiSeq 1500. TCRdb took the public reads, trimmed them with fastp at Q25, ran MiXCR for clone calling and kept in-frame beta chains. Rows are combined by CDR3 protein, so each entry shows the most common genes and DNA. In this sample the table shows some 600,000 distinct CDR3 sequences, 20% to 25% of which occur a single time. The ten largest make up 6.5% to 10% of the sample. Sequencing was performed on CD8+ T cells from PBMCs. The source of these receptors is a human donor in good health (CMV status not recorded). Some clones in this sample may be carry-over from other donors' samples.

V usage is TRBV20-1 and J usage is TRBJ2-7; D uncertain. Germline CDR1 reads DFQATT; CDR2 reads SNEGSKA (reference sequence). The CDR3 consists of 13 residues. Trimming removed 5 bases at V and 6 bases at J, with 17 bases between. For the CDR3, the DNA is TGCAGTGCTCCTCCTACGGGTAGTCGCGAGCAGTACTTC. Encoded protein: CSAPPTGSREQYF.

The rearrangement links TRBV9 to TRBJ1-3; D is ambiguous. V dropped 3 bases and J dropped 2 bases, with 12 bases sitting between them. Germline values: CDR1 SGDLS, CDR2 YYNGEE. The CDR3 loop spans 15 amino acids. CDR3 nucleotides: TGTGCCAGCAGCGGTTTTTGGGGTCCTGGAAACACCATATATTTT. As protein: CASSGFWGPGNTIYF.

The chain is built from TRBV4-3 and TRBJ2-1, with 7 bases aligning to TRBD2. The CDR3 runs to 16 residues. Germline V gene sequence: CDR1 LGHNA, CDR2 YSLEER. After removal of 5 bases from V and 5 bases from J, the junction contained 12 bases not matched to a gene. CDR3 sequence: CASSAWEGSGHNEQFF. The CDR3 DNA follows: TGCGCCAGCAGCGCATGGGAGGGTTCTGGACACAATGAGCAGTTCTTC.

There are a few counts of this clonotype. This sequence joins TRBV7-9 and TRBJ1-5; TRBD1 matches at 7 bases. Trimming took 5 bases from V and 6 from J; bases not matched to a gene: 4. The germline gives CDR1 SEHNR, CDR2 FQNEAQ (reference sequence). The CDR3 consists of 13 residues. CDR3: CASSRGQIQPQHF. The CDR3 DNA is TGTGCCAGCAGCCGGGGACAGATTCAGCCCCAGCATTTT.

In this sample, this clonotype turned up a few times. DNA of the CDR3: TGTGCCAGCAGCTGGCAGGAAAACACTGAAGCTTTCTTT. As protein: CASSWQENTEAFF. The V and J genes are TRBV27 and TRBJ1-1; D is ambiguous. Germline CDR1 reads MNHEY; CDR2 reads SMNVEV (reference sequence). The length of the CDR3 is 13 residues. V gave up 6 bases and J gave up 2 bases, with 10 bases separating them.

At least ten counts were recorded for this clonotype. The rearrangement uses TRBV7-9 and TRBJ1-6; perhaps TRBD1 as D (6 bases). The CDR3 sequence is 15 residues long. V dropped 3 bases and J dropped 5 bases, with 11 bases sitting between them. Looked up from germline, CDR1 is SEHNR and CDR2 is FQNEAQ (reference sequence). The DNA of the CDR3 is TGTGCCAGCAGCTTGAGGAACAGGGATAATTCACCCCTCCACTTT. Translating gives CASSLRNRDNSPLHF.

The genes are TRBV3-1 and TRBJ2-3; D is tentatively TRBD1 or TRBD2 (6 bases each). CDR3 length: 15 amino acids. V lost 0 bases, J lost 5 bases, and 12 bases lay in between. Germline-derived CDR1 and CDR2 are LGHDT and YNNKEL (reference sequence). The DNA for the CDR3 is TGTGCCAGCAGCCAAGATAGGAGGGGGGTAGATACGCAGTATTTT. Translated, it gives CASSQDRRGVDTQYF.

This clonotype was detected a few times. The rearrangement joins TRBV7-2 to TRBJ1-2; D remains unclear. This CDR3 contains 13 residues. Trimming took off 3 bases at V and 2 bases at J, with 7 bases between the two ends. The germline V gene encodes CDR1 SGHTA and CDR2 FQGNSA. The CDR3 coding sequence is TGTGCCAGCAGCTTTTCCGACAACTATGGCTACACCTTC. Residues: CASSFSDNYGYTF.

There are many counts of this clonotype. V gene TRBV7-8 combines with J gene TRBJ1-2; D gene uncertain. The CDR3 totals 15 residues. V lost 1 base to trimming and J lost 2 bases, with 11 bases between them. From germline, CDR1 is SGHVS and CDR2 FQNEAQ. CDR3 loop: CASSLVVNSNYGYTF. CDR3 DNA sequence: TGTGCCAGCAGCTTAGTTGTCAACTCAAACTATGGCTACACCTTC. The whole variable domain, remainder taken from reference TRBV7-8 and TRBJ1-2, is GAGVSQSPRYKVAKRGQDVALRCDPISGHVSLFWYQQALGQGPEFLTYFQNEAQLDKSGLPSDRFFAERPEGSVSTLKIQRTQQEDSAVYLCASSLVVNSNYGYTFGSGTRLTVV.

This clonotype was detected only a few times. The chain carries TRBV11-1 and TRBJ2-7; TRBD2 matches 10 bases. Trimming cost V 1 base and J 2 bases; bases outside gene matches: 2. CDR3 length: 15 residues. Germline assignment: CDR1 SGHAT and CDR2 FQDESV (reference sequence). CDR3 coding DNA: TGTGCCAGCAGCTTAGGACTAGCGGGTACCTACGAGCAGTACGTC. Its translation is CASSLGLAGTYEQYV.

The chain uses TRBV5-5 and TRBJ2-1; TRBD1 matches 10 bases. The CDR3 loop spans 16 amino acids. Germline V lookup: CDR1 SGHKS, CDR2 YYEKEE (reference sequence). V lost 1 base, J lost 5 bases, and 6 bases stayed unmatched. DNA of the CDR3: TGTGCCAGCAGCTTGTACGGGACAGGGGCGAACAATGAGCAGTTCTTC. Translation gives CASSLYGTGANNEQFF.

Comment on this clonotype: This clone may be a read error of a much larger clone one base away. This chain links TRBV7-4 with TRBJ1-5, with D possibly being TRBD1 (5 bases). Germline values: CDR1 SGHVT, CDR2 SQSDAQ. The CDR3 consists of 13 residues. Trimming cost V 4 bases and J 9 bases, with 13 bases left between them. The CDR3 sequence is CASSWGGFRPQHF. In DNA form, the CDR3 reads TGTGCCAGCAGCTGGGGGGGGTTTCGGCCCCAGCATTTT. Based on the CDR3 plus reference TRBV7-4 and TRBJ1-5, the full variable domain is GAGVSQSPRYKVAKRGRDVALRCDSISGHVTLYWYRQTLGQGSEVLTYSQSDAQRDKSGRPSGRFSAERPERSVSTLKIQRTEQGDSAVYLCASSWGGFRPQHFGDGTRLSIL.

The chain recombines TRBV29-1 with TRBJ2-6, with TRBD1 matching 8 bases. CDR1 SQVTM and CDR2 ANQGSEA come from the germline V gene. V dropped 6 bases and J dropped 3; count of bases not matched to a gene: 7. The CDR3 has 15 amino acids. The CDR3 protein is CSVGPTGDGANVLTF. The CDR3 DNA sequence: TGCAGCGTAGGCCCGACAGGGGATGGGGCCAACGTCCTGACTTTC.

CDR3 DNA: TGCAGCGTTCAAAGGACAGGGGTTACTTTTGGCTACACCTTC. This codes for CSVQRTGVTFGYTF. V gene TRBV29-1 combines with J gene TRBJ1-2; 9 bases are shared with TRBD1. V shed 5 bases and J 7 bases; nucleotides not matched to a gene: 11. The CDR3 sequence is 14 residues long. Looked up from germline, CDR1 is SQVTM and CDR2 is ANQGSEA.